This T cell receptor (beta chain) appears in the sequencing data of a study of shared clonotypes between healthy human individuals. Data came from immunoSEQ multiplex PCR; TCRdb stores just in-frame clones and leaves some out. The data hold around 2.5 million clones, with 80% to 95% observed a single time. All of the donors resided in Nashville, Tennessee, and each was a Caucasian adult. The sequencing sample was made of naive CD4+ T cells from PBMCs. Subset in this sample: CD45RA+ positively selected. This clonotype originated in a man younger than 35 in good health. Some clones in this sample may be carry-over from other donors' samples.

As DNA, the CDR3 is TGTGCCAGCAGTAGGCAGCGGGAGAGCCGTACCAATACGCAGTATTTT. Its translation: CASSRQRESRTNTQYF. J is TRBJ2-3 and V is TRBV2; 8 nucleotides align to TRBD2. Trimming took 5 bases from V and 7 from J; bases not matched to a gene: 14. The length of the CDR3 is 16 residues. Looked up from germline, CDR1 is SNHLY and CDR2 is FYNNEI.